The T cell receptor (beta chain) under discussion was sequenced for a study of blood T cell repertoires in COVID-19. Turning to the study itself: T cells, B-cell-depleted T cells, or PBMCs provided the cDNA or gDNA that served as material.

The CDR3 sequence is 15 residues long. Germline CDR1 is SNHLY and CDR2 is FYNNEI. The junction had 5 bases not matched to a gene; V was cut back by 2 bases and J by 10 bases. Measured with immunoSEQ multiplex PCR; TCRdb has only the in-frame clones, and not every one. The repertoire holds about 140,000 clones, with 80% to 85% as singletons. The sequence derives from a woman aged 80 or over with acute or convalescent COVID-19. The chain is built from TRBV2 and TRBJ1-6; TRBD1 aligns across 10 bases. The sequencing sample was made of peripheral blood. In DNA, the CDR3 is TGTGCCAGCAGTGAAATTGACAGGGGGCGCTCACCCCTCCACTTT. Translating gives CASSEIDRGRSPLHF.